The 11 T cell receptor beta chains below were found in one sample sequenced in a study of blood T cell repertoires in COVID-19. Profiled with immunoSEQ multiplex PCR; TCRdb holds only in-frame clones, not every one. In the table there are a few hundred thousand clones, 80% to 85% of which are singletons. Sequenced sample: peripheral blood. The receptors here all came from a person aged 70 to 79 with COVID-19, enrolled during active disease.

The chain couples TRBV19 to TRBJ2-2; TRBD2 aligns across 8 bases. The CDR3 covers 15 residues. Germline trimming cut 6 bases from V and 0 bases from J; bases unmatched to any gene: 3. Germline assignment: CDR1 LNHDA and CDR2 SQIVND (reference sequence). The CDR3 reads CASSLGLANTGELFF. The CDR3 DNA reads as TGTGCCAGTAGCCTGGGACTAGCGAACACCGGGGAGCTGTTTTTT.

V gene TRBV7-8 combines with J gene TRBJ2-5; D may be TRBD1 (7 bases). Germline V CDR1 and CDR2: SGHVS, FQNEAQ. Trimming stripped 3 bases from V and 2 bases from J, with 13 bases between. The CDR3 length is 15 residues. CDR3 bases: TGTGCCAGCAGCTTGGACTCAGGGGGGCAAGAGACCCAGTACTTC. This gives the protein CASSLDSGGQETQYF.

V and J are TRBV19 and TRBJ2-1, with TRBD2 as a possible D gene (6 bases). The CDR3 contains 13 residues. Trimming took 2 bases from V and 15 from J, leaving 17 bases between them. Germline lookup yields CDR1 LNHDA and CDR2 SQIVND (reference sequence). The CDR3 protein is CASSITGRGMPFF. CDR3 bases: TGTGCCAGTAGTATAACGGGGCGGGGTATGCCGTTCTTC.

This chain connects TRBV5-1 to TRBJ2-7, with 12 bases matching TRBD1. V lost 4 bases and J lost 4; bases outside the gene matches: 9. CDR1 is SGHRS, CDR2 YFSETQ, per germline. The CDR3 spans 16 residues. CDR3 sequence reads: CASSALGQGAGYEQYF. Here the CDR3 DNA reads TGCGCCAGCAGCGCCTTGGGACAGGGGGCTGGGTACGAGCAGTACTTC.

This clone was recorded once. CDR3 region: CATSSTGGRYEQYF. The CDR3 DNA reads as TGTGCCACCAGTTCGACAGGGGGCAGGTACGAGCAGTACTTC. The chain is built from TRBV24-1 and TRBJ2-7, with TRBD1 identical over 10 bases. V lost 6 bases and J lost 4; bases outside the gene matches: 5. The CDR3 is made up of 14 amino acids. Germline V gene lookup returns CDR1 KGHDR and CDR2 SFDVKD.

This clone showed up just once. V gene TRBV9 combines with J gene TRBJ1-4, with 9 bases lining up with TRBD1. V dropped 3 bases and J dropped 7; count of bases not matched to a gene: 7. The germline CDR1 and CDR2 sequences are SGDLS and YYNGEE. CDR3 length: 15 residues. The CDR3 loop is CASSARPGQGEKLFF. In DNA, the CDR3 is TGTGCCAGCAGCGCCCGGCCGGGACAGGGTGAAAAACTGTTTTTT.

This clone showed up just a few times. The CDR3 loop reads CASRKDSLQETQYF. The CDR3 DNA reads TGTGCCAGCAGGAAGGACAGCCTCCAAGAGACCCAGTACTTC. The chain joins TRBV2 to TRBJ2-5; D perhaps matches TRBD1 (6 bases). This CDR3 has 14 residues. V lost 6 bases, J lost 1 base, and 12 bases lay in between. Germline CDR1 and CDR2: SNHLY and FYNNEI.

The chain has TRBV7-2 and TRBJ2-1; TRBD2 matches at 7 bases. There are 17 residues in the CDR3. V was pared by 1 base and J by 4 bases, with 10 bases of the junction left unmatched. Germline loops: CDR1 SGHTA, CDR2 FQGNSA. CDR3 sequence reads: CASSLGYGRGSYNEQFF. The CDR3 nucleotides are TGTGCCAGCAGCTTAGGATATGGGCGGGGGTCATACAATGAGCAGTTCTTC.

The chain combines TRBV27 with TRBJ1-2, with 9 bases aligning to TRBD1. CDR1 is MNHEY, CDR2 SMNVEV, per germline (reference sequence). V shed 3 bases, J shed 4 bases, and the junction held 3 bases outside the gene matches. The CDR3 contains 14 residues. The CDR3 here is CASSFTGGGYGYTF. The CDR3 DNA sequence: TGTGCCAGCAGTTTCACAGGGGGCGGCTATGGCTACACCTTC.

The rearrangement joins TRBV19 to TRBJ2-2; TRBD2 aligns across 7 bases. V was pared by 3 bases and J by 1 base, with 2 bases of the junction left unmatched. Germline V lookup: CDR1 LNHDA, CDR2 SQIVND (reference sequence). The CDR3 covers 15 residues. CDR3 sequence (DNA): TGTGCCAGTAGTATTTCTAGCGGGAACACCGGGGAGCTGTTTTTT. Amino acids: CASSISSGNTGELFF.

The V gene is TRBV7-3, the J gene TRBJ1-1, with D hard to call. The CDR3 loop spans 13 amino acids. CDR1 and CDR2 from the germline V gene are SGHTA and FQGTGA. The V and J ends lost 5 bases and 2 bases respectively, with 9 bases between them. The CDR3 coding sequence is TGTGCCAGCAGCACTAATCACAACACTGAAGCTTTCTTT. Encoded protein: CASSTNHNTEAFF.